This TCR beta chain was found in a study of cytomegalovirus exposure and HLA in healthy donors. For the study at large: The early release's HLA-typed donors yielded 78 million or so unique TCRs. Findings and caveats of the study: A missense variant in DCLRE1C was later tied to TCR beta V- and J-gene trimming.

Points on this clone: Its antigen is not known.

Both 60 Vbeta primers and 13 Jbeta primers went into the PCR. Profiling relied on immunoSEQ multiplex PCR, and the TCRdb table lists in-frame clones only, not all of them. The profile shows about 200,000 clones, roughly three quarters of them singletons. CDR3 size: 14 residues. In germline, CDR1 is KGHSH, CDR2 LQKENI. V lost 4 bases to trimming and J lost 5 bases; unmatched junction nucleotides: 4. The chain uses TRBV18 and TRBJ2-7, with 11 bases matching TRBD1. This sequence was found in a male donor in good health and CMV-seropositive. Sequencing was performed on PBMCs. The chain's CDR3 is CASSLGQGGDEQYF. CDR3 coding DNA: TGTGCCAGCTCACTGGGACAGGGGGGGGACGAGCAGTACTTC.